This record looks at one TCR beta chain sequence and its context. Its antigen is as yet unknown. This sample is drawn from a study of CXCR3-negative and CXCR3-positive naive CD8 T cells. Study findings and constraints: TCR strength was inferred from TRB CDR3 properties, while surface CD5 was comparable between naive subsets.

With UMI labels, 5' RACE was used to prepare the TRB cDNA libraries. TCRdb reprocessed the 5' RACE reads; each CDR3 protein has one entry and no DNA is given. Its table records under 70,000 distinct CDR3 sequences. Sequencing used memory CD8+ T cells from blood. This receptor was taken from a human donor in good health. Some clones in this sample may be carry-over from other donors' samples.

This chain's CDR3 is CATPLSGGNGELFF. The chain recombines TRBV6-6 with TRBJ2-2; there is no DNA to check the TCRdb D call of TRBD2. There are 14 residues in the CDR3. Germline CDR1 is MNHNY and CDR2 is SVGAGI (reference sequence).